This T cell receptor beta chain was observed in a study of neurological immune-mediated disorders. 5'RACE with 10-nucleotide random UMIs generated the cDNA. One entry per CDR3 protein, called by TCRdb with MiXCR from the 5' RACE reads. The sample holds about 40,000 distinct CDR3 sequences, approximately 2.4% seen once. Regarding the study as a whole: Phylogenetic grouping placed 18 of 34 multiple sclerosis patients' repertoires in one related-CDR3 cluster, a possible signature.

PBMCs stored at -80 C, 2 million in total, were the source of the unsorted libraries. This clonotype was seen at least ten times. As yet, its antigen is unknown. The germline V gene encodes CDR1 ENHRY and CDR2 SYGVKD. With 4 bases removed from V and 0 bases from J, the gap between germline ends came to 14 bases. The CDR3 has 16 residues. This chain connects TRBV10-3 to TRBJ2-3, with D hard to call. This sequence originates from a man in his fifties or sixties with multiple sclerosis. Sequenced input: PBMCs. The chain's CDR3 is CAISAQIRSSTDTQYF. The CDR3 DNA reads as TGTGCCATCAGTGCCCAGATACGCTCCAGCACAGATACGCAGTATTTT.